This T cell receptor (beta chain) was recovered during a study of blood T cell repertoires in COVID-19. Study members were between roughly 18 and 100 years old and lived in some 26 US regions. Cohort assignment relied on participant-reported clinical history. Data came from immunoSEQ multiplex PCR; TCRdb stores just in-frame clones and leaves some out. The sample comprises approximately 240,000 clones, under 95% of which are singletons, and approximately 2% rests with the top ten. Germline V lookup: CDR1 LNHDA, CDR2 SQIVND (reference sequence). V lost 5 bases and J 2 bases, leaving 10 bases between the germline ends. The CDR3 extends over 14 amino acids.

Specimen: PBMCs or T cells enriched from blood (not recorded which). This TCR came from a young woman who had recovered from COVID-19. The genes are TRBV19 and TRBJ2-1; TRBD1 might be the D (6 bases). The CDR3 coding sequence is TGTGCCAGTAGTCGCCGGGACACCTACAATGAGCAGTTCTTC. Translating gives CASSRRDTYNEQFF.